This entry lists 5 T cell receptor beta chains sequenced from one sample in a study of blood T cell repertoires in COVID-19. Method: immunoSEQ multiplex PCR; TCRdb's copy keeps in-frame clones and lacks some. The sample yields approximately 290,000 clones, almost 90% seen once. Sequencing was done on a sample of PBMCs or T cells enriched from blood (not recorded which). The origin of the receptors is a woman aged 18-35 years with acute COVID-19.

The V call is TRBV28, the J call TRBJ1-1, with D unclear. Germline V gene lookup returns CDR1 MDHEN and CDR2 SYDVKM. The CDR3 sequence is 15 residues long. Trimming pared 8 bases from V and 0 bases from J, leaving 16 bases between. The CDR3 loop is CASQLRYRVNTEAFF. The DNA for the CDR3 is TGTGCCAGCCAGTTGAGGTATCGAGTGAACACTGAAGCTTTCTTT.

The chain carries TRBV28 and TRBJ1-5; a possible D gene is TRBD1 (5 bases). The CDR3 has 15 amino acids. The germline CDR1 and CDR2 sequences are MDHEN and SYDVKM. With 3 bases removed from V and 0 bases from J, the gap between germline ends came to 9 bases. The CDR3 sequence: CASSFGGYSNQPQHF. CDR3 nucleotide sequence: TGTGCCAGCAGTTTCGGGGGGTATAGCAATCAGCCCCAGCATTTT. Full variable domain (remainder filled in from reference TRBV28 and TRBJ1-5): DVKVTQSSRYLVKRTGEKVFLECVQDMDHENMFWYRQDPGLGLRLIYFSYDVKMKEKGDIPEGYSVSREKKERFSLILESASTNQTSMYLCASSFGGYSNQPQHFGDGTRLSIL.

The V call is TRBV12-3 or TRBV12-4, the J call TRBJ2-2; D gene ambiguous. Trimming pared 4 bases from V and 5 bases from J, leaving 5 bases between. The CDR3 covers 12 residues. The CDR3 spells CASSYRTGELFF. The CDR3 DNA follows: TGTGCCAGCAGTTATAGAACCGGGGAGCTGTTTTTT.

This rearrangement joins TRBV20-1 to TRBJ2-1; TRBD2 agrees at 9 bases. Per germline, CDR1 DFQATT and CDR2 SNEGSKA (reference sequence). This CDR3 has 11 amino acids. The DNA for the CDR3 is TGCAGCGCAGCGGGAGGAGGTGAGCAGTTCTTC. Translated, it gives CSAAGGGEQFF.

The chain couples TRBV10-1 to TRBJ2-5; 7 bases agree with TRBD2. Per germline, CDR1 WNHNN and CDR2 SYGVQD (reference sequence). Trimming cost V 6 bases and J 5 bases; bases outside gene matches: 12. CDR3 length equals 15 residues. CDR3 in DNA: TGCGCCAGCAGCTATTTGGCGGGAGACCGGGAGACCCAGTACTTC. Residues: CASSYLAGDRETQYF.